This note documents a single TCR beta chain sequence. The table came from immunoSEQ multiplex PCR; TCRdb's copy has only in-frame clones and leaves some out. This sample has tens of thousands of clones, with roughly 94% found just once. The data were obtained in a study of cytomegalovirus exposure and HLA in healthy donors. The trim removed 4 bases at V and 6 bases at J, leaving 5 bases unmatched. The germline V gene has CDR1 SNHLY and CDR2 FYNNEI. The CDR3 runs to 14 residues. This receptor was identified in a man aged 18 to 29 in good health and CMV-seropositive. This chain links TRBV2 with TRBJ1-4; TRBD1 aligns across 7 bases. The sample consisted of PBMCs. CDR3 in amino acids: CASSATGADEKLFF. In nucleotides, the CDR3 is TGTGCCAGCAGTGCCACAGGGGCGGATGAAAAACTGTTTTTT.